This T cell receptor beta chain was recorded in a study of vaccination effects on CD4 cells after COVID-19. Produced via immunoSEQ multiplex PCR; TCRdb's table is partial and in-frame only. The profile covers tens of thousands of clones, with approximately 81% appearing a single time and approximately 19% taken by the ten largest. Antigen-specific CD4+ T cell clonotypes were called by their expansion after viral peptide-pool culture in ViraFEST. Between days 10 and 11 of culture, CD4+ T cells were separated out. Negative nucleocapsid antibody tests before and after vaccination confirmed no previous SARS-CoV-2 infection. About 2.1 million PBMC were placed in each well, which was supplemented with 10 IU/ml IL-2 and 8.5 to 10 ug/ml peptides. Study results and limitations: By a late point after vaccination, infection- and vaccine-induced clones had shrunk markedly through clonal contraction. Few convalescent patients were included, and no early post-infection timepoints were sampled.

V lost 10 bases, J lost 1 base, and 16 bases lay in between. The CDR3 spans 14 residues. Germline CDR1 ENHRY, CDR2 SYGVKD. Regarding this clone: The antigen is unknown.

The chain links TRBV10-3 to TRBJ1-2; D remains unclear. This TCR was sampled from a human donor who received a COVID-19 vaccine. The sequences come from CD4+ T cells from PBMCs cultured with HCoV-NL63 spike peptides, collected before COVID-19 vaccination. Here the CDR3 reads CASRPGGINYGYTF. DNA of the CDR3: TGTGCCAGCCGGCCCGGTGGCATTAACTATGGCTACACCTTC.